Listed below are T cell receptor beta chains from one sample, sequenced in a study of early T cells in non-severe SARS-CoV-2 infection. Each CDR3 protein is one row after TCRdb ran MiXCR on the 5' RACE reads. Of roughly 90,000 distinct CDR3 sequences listed, 11% to 15% were seen once; the top ten hold roughly 3%. Sequencing was done on a sample of whole blood. These receptors came from an adult who was a healthcare worker with PCR-confirmed SARS-CoV-2 infection or an uninfected control (not recorded which). CDR3s include the opening cysteine and the closing phenylalanine or tryptophan. Each record gives: D gene, V gene, J gene, clone size, CDR3 protein, CDR3 DNA. The D gene is left open where the match is weak. Where a row states a size, it is once, few, many or the class of an expanded clone; other rows omit it.

>TRBD1|TRBV9|TRBJ1-6|-
CASSVAGQGTSPLHF
TGTGCCAGCAGCGTAGCCGGACAGGGGACTTCACCCCTCCATTTT
>TRBD1|TRBV6-6|TRBJ2-4|few
CASSWDSMNIQYF
TGTGCCAGCAGTTGGGACAGTATGAACATTCAGTACTTC
>-|TRBV28|TRBJ2-3|-
CASSRYTQYF
TGTGCCAGCAGTAGATATACGCAGTATTTT
>-|TRBV7-6|TRBJ1-1|-
CASSFAANTEAFF
TGTGCCAGCAGCTTCGCAGCGAACACTGAAGCTTTCTTT
>TRBD2|TRBV6-5|TRBJ2-1|-
CASSYRKAGVGNEQFF
TGTGCCAGCAGTTACCGCAAGGCGGGAGTGGGCAATGAGCAGTTCTTC
>-|TRBV9|TRBJ2-3|-
CASSRRGRTDTQYF
TGTGCCAGCAGCAGGCGGGGGCGCACAGATACGCAGTATTTT
>TRBD2|TRBV6-2/TRBV6-3|TRBJ2-1|few
CASSYYPTSGIYNEQFF
TGTGCCAGCAGTTACTATCCGACTAGCGGGATCTACAATGAGCAGTTCTTC
>TRBD2|TRBV29-1|TRBJ2-5|few
CSVELRGEETQYF
TGCAGCGTTGAGCTCCGGGGGGAGGAGACCCAGTACTTC
>-|TRBV7-9|TRBJ2-2|-
CASSKSGELFF
TGTGCCAGCAGCAAATCGGGGGAGCTGTTTTTT
>-|TRBV6-5|TRBJ2-7|few
CASRDGGPNYEQYF
TGTGCCAGCAGGGACGGGGGCCCCAACTACGAGCAGTACTTC
>TRBD2|TRBV4-1|TRBJ2-1|-
CASSPPTSGGHPGNEQFF
TGCGCCAGCAGCCCTCCGACTAGCGGGGGTCACCCGGGGAATGAGCAGTTCTTC
>TRBD1|TRBV28|TRBJ2-7|few
CASKAGGVSYEQYF
TGTGCCAGCAAAGCAGGGGGCGTTTCCTACGAGCAGTACTTC
>-|TRBV28|TRBJ2-1|once
CASSSIQVSVNEQFF
TGTGCCAGCAGTTCGATACAGGTTTCGGTCAATGAGCAGTTCTTC
>TRBD1|TRBV6-5|TRBJ2-7|-
CASSFQRQGSYEQYF
TGTGCCAGCAGTTTCCAACGACAGGGGTCCTACGAGCAGTACTTC
>-|TRBV6-5|TRBJ1-1|-
CASRLTVLEPHTEAFF
TGTGCCAGCAGGTTGACAGTACTAGAGCCCCACACTGAAGCTTTCTTT
>-|TRBV20-1|TRBJ2-5|many
CSIGTQEFAQYF
TGCAGTATCGGGACCCAAGAGTTCGCCCAGTACTTC
>-|TRBV7-2|TRBJ2-3|few
CASSLTSHTQYF
TGTGCCAGCAGCTTAACCTCGCATACGCAGTATTTT
>-|TRBV9|TRBJ1-1|few
CASSLQGYNTEAFF
TGTGCCAGCAGCCTCCAAGGTTACAACACTGAAGCTTTCTTT
>TRBD2|TRBV6-1|TRBJ2-1|-
CASRGLAGHNEQFF
TGTGCCAGCAGGGGACTAGCGGGCCACAATGAGCAGTTCTTC
>-|TRBV18|TRBJ1-6|many
CASSPPGRPDGPLHF
TGTGCCAGCTCACCACCGGGACGACCGGATGGTCCCCTCCACTTT
>-|TRBV7-2|TRBJ2-5|-
CASSPGRDRLETQYF
TGTGCCAGCAGCCCGGGCCGGGATCGGTTGGAGACCCAGTACTTC
>TRBD1|TRBV28|TRBJ1-6|-
CASSTDRVFLHF
TGTGCCAGCAGTACGGACAGGGTATTCCTCCACTTT
>-|TRBV20-1|TRBJ2-1|many
CSARGLGDEQFF
TGCAGTGCTAGGGGTTTGGGGGATGAGCAGTTCTTC
>TRBD1|TRBV7-2|TRBJ2-5|many
CASSLNTGTAETQYF
TGTGCCAGCAGCTTAAACACCGGGACAGCAGAGACCCAGTACTTC
>-|TRBV29-1|TRBJ2-1|many
CSVGYNEQFF
TGCAGCGTTGGGTACAATGAGCAGTTCTTC
>TRBD1|TRBV18|TRBJ2-7|many
CASSPPTGAYEQYF
TGTGCCAGCTCACCACCGACAGGGGCCTACGAGCAGTACTTC
>TRBD1|TRBV5-1|TRBJ2-3|many
CASSYRDRGPLSTDTQYF
TGCGCCAGCAGCTACCGGGACAGGGGGCCCCTAAGCACAGATACGCAGTATTTT
>-|TRBV18|TRBJ2-3|-
CASSPLPGDGTDTQYF
TGTGCCAGCTCCCCCCTCCCAGGGGACGGGACAGATACGCAGTATTTT
>-|TRBV5-4|TRBJ2-1|-
CASSPAGVYEQFF
TGTGCCAGCAGCCCGGCAGGGGTCTATGAGCAGTTCTTC
>-|TRBV7-3|TRBJ1-1|-
CASSLLANTEAFF
TGTGCCAGCAGCTTACTTGCGAACACTGAAGCTTTCTTT
>-|TRBV11-2|TRBJ2-7|once
CASSLLSYEQYF
TGTGCCAGCAGCTTACTGTCGTACGAGCAGTACTTC
>TRBD2|TRBV7-9|TRBJ2-3|-
CASSQSGGGRSDTQYF
TGTGCCAGCAGCCAAAGTGGCGGGGGGCGATCAGATACGCAGTATTTT
>TRBD1|TRBV29-1|TRBJ1-1|few
CSATGQGAAEAFF
TGCAGCGCGACCGGACAGGGGGCAGCTGAAGCTTTCTTT
>TRBD1|TRBV9|TRBJ2-2|-
CASSFTGGGGELFF
TGTGCCAGCAGCTTTACAGGGGGCGGCGGGGAGCTGTTTTTT
>-|TRBV12-3/TRBV12-4|TRBJ1-3|many
CASSFTGRDNTIYF
TGTGCCAGCAGTTTTACCGGCAGGGATAACACCATATATTTT
>-|TRBV5-1|TRBJ2-3|-
CASSFYQGPDTQYF
TGCGCCAGCAGCTTCTACCAGGGCCCAGATACGCAGTATTTT
>-|TRBV6-1|TRBJ1-5|many
CASSEMAGGGQPQHF
TGTGCCAGCAGTGAGATGGCAGGAGGAGGACAGCCCCAGCATTTT
>TRBD2|TRBV10-2|TRBJ2-3|many
CASSDRGGGPGTDTQYF
TGCGCCAGCAGTGATAGGGGCGGGGGGCCCGGCACAGATACGCAGTATTTT
>-|TRBV12-3/TRBV12-4|TRBJ2-5|-
CASSLGYQETQYF
TGTGCCAGCAGCCTCGGGTACCAAGAGACCCAGTACTTC
>TRBD2|TRBV29-1|TRBJ2-1|many
CSVDWREGRGEQFF
TGCAGCGTTGATTGGAGGGAGGGCCGAGGTGAGCAGTTCTTC
>-|TRBV5-1|TRBJ2-7|many
CASSPLGSTSYEQYF
TGCGCCAGCAGCCCCCTTGGCAGCACTTCCTACGAGCAGTACTTC
>TRBD2|TRBV9|TRBJ2-1|many
CASSRLAGSSGGNEQFF
TGTGCCAGCAGCCGCCTTGCTGGGTCGAGCGGGGGAAATGAGCAGTTCTTC
>TRBD1|TRBV20-1|TRBJ2-3|-
CSARAGQGMDTQYF
TGCAGTGCTAGAGCGGGACAGGGGATGGATACGCAGTATTTT
>-|TRBV30|TRBJ2-2|many
CAWSMGGAAGELFF
TGTGCCTGGAGTATGGGGGGCGCAGCCGGGGAGCTGTTTTTT
>-|TRBV12-3/TRBV12-4|TRBJ2-1|many
CASSFEVGEQFF
TGTGCCAGCAGTTTCGAGGTCGGCGAGCAGTTCTTC
>-|TRBV10-3|TRBJ2-7|-
CAISGRHEGEQYF
TGTGCCATCAGTGGGCGTCACGAGGGCGAGCAGTACTTC
>TRBD1|TRBV19|TRBJ1-5|-
CASSRPSGTGTRRNQPQHF
TGTGCCAGTAGCCGCCCATCCGGGACAGGGACTCGTCGCAATCAGCCCCAGCATTTT
>-|TRBV19|TRBJ2-3|many
CASSIDYGPYTDTQYF
TGTGCCAGTAGTATAGACTATGGACCCTACACAGATACGCAGTATTTT